This TCR beta chain is from a study of blood T cell repertoires in COVID-19. TCRdb keeps only in-frame clones here, not all; method: immunoSEQ multiplex PCR. The sample shows 150,000 to 200,000 clones, around 93% of them seen only once. The CDR3 runs 14 residues. Per the germline V gene, CDR1 is SGDLS and CDR2 is YYNGEE. Trimming took 4 bases from V and 3 from J, leaving 11 bases between them. The sample comprised peripheral blood. The TCR comes from a man in his thirties or forties with COVID-19, enrolled during active disease. The chain has TRBV9 and TRBJ1-5, with TRBD1 as a possible D gene (6 bases). CDR3 residues: CASSSGQPNQPQHF. The CDR3 bases are TGTGCCAGCAGCAGCGGACAGCCCAATCAGCCCCAGCATTTT.